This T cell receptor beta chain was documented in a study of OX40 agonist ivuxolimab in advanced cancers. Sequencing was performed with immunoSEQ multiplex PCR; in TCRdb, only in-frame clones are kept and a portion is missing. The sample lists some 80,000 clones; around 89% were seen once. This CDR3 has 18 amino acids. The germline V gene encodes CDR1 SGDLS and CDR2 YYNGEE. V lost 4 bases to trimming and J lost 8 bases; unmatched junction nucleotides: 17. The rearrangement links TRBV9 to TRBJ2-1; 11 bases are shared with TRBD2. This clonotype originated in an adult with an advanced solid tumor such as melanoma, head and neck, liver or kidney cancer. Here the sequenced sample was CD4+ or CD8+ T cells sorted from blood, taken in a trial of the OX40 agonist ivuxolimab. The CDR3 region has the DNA TGTGCCAGCAGCCGAACGATCCCGGGACTAGCGGCAATCGATGAGCAGTTCTTC. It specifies CASSRTIPGLAAIDEQFF.